One TCR beta chain is described in this entry. Antigen unknown. Sequenced by immunoSEQ multiplex PCR; TCRdb stores in-frame clones only, minus some. The sample contains about 40,000 clones, about 90% of which appear only once. This sample was included in a study of siplizumab effects on memory and regulatory T cells. The study's findings and limits: Roughly 75-95% of proliferating CD4+ or CD8+ clones lacked an assignable naive or memory phenotype. Whether the proliferating Tregs (from siplizumab cultures) were suppressive was not confirmed. To unstimulated subsets, only a minor fraction of alloreactive clones could be mapped.

This CDR3 is 17 amino acids long. Germline CDR1 SGHTA, CDR2 FQGNSA. The V and J ends lost 0 bases and 4 bases respectively, with 16 bases between them. Material: naive CD4+ T cells sorted from blood. The rearrangement joins TRBV7-2 to TRBJ1-5, with D uncertain. The clonotype comes from a human donor in good health. CDR3 in amino acids: CASSLAPYPSGNQPQHF. In nucleotides, the CDR3 is TGTGCCAGCAGCTTAGCCCCTTACCCGTCCGGGAATCAGCCCCAGCATTTT.